This T cell receptor beta chain was profiled in a study of T cells expressing NK-cell markers. TCRdb reprocessed the 5' RACE reads, with one entry per CDR3 protein and no DNA. The sample data list 500,000 or so distinct CDR3 sequences. This CDR3 has 13 amino acids. The germline V gene has CDR1 DFQATT and CDR2 SNEGSKA (reference sequence). Sequences were obtained from blood T cells: a sorted CD56 or NKG2C T cell subset, CD4+ or CD8+ T cells, or bulk PBMC T cells (not recorded which). The receptor's source is a man between 18 and 35 years old in good health. This chain links TRBV20-1 with TRBJ1-5. CDR3 sequence reads: CSARVTEDQPQHF.